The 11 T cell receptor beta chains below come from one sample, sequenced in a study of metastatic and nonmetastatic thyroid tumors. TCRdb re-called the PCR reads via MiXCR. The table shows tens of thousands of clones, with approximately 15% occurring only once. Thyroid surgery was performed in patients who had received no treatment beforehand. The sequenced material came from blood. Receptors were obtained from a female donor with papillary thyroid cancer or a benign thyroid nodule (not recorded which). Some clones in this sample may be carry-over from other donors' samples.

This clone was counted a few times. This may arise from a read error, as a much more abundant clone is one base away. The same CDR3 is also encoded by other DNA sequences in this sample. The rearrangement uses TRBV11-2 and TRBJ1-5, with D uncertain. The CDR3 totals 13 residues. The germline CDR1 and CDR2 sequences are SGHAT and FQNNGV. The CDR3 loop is CASSFNRDQPQHF. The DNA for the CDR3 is TGTGCCAGCAGCTTCAATAGGGATCAGCCTCAGCATTTT. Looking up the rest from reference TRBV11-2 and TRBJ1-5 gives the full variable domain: EAGVAQSPRYKIIEKRQSVAFWCNPISGHATLYWYQQILGQGPKLLIQFQNNGVVDDSQLPKDRFSAERLKGVDSTLKIQPAKLEDSAVYLCASSFNRDQPQHFGDGTRLSIL.

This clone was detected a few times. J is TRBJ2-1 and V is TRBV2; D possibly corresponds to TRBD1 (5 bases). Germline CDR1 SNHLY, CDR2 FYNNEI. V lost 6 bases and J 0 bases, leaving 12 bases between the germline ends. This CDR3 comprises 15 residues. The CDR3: CASRVDMSSYNEQFF. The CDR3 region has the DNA TGTGCCAGCAGGGTGGACATGAGCTCCTACAATGAGCAGTTCTTC.

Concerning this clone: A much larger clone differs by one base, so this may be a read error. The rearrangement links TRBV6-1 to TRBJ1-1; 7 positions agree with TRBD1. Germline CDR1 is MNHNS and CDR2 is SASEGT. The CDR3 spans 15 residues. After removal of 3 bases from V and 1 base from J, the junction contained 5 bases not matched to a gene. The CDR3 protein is CASSELYRGNTEAFF. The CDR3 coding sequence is TGTGCCAGCAGTGAGTTGTACAGGGGGAACACTGAAGCTTTCTTT.

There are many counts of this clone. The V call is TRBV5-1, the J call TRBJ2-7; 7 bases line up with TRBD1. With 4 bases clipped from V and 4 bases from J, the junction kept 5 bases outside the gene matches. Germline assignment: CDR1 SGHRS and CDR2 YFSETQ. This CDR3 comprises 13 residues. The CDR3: CASSRGLTYEQYF. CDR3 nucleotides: TGCGCCAGCAGCAGGGGGCTGACGTACGAGCAGTACTTC.

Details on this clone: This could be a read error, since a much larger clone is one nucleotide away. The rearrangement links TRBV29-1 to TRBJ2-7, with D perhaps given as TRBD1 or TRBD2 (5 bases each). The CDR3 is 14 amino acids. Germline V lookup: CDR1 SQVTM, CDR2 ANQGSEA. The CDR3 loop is CSVAIPPTDYEQHF. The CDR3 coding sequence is TGCAGCGTTGCCATCCCCCCGACAGACTACGAGCAGCACTTC.

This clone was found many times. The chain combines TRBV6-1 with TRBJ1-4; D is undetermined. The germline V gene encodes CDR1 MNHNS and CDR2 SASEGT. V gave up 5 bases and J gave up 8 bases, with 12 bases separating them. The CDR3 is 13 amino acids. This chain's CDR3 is CASSSGPREKLFF. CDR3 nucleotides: TGTGCCAGCAGTTCTGGACCCAGGGAAAAACTGTTTTTT.

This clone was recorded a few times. The chain's CDR3 is CASSPLGLAGSYNEQFF. For the CDR3, the DNA is TGTGCCAGCTCACCACTGGGACTAGCGGGTTCCTACAATGAGCAGTTCTTC. The chain carries TRBV18 and TRBJ2-1; 12 bases are shared with TRBD2. With V trimmed by 1 base and J by 1 base, 2 bases remained unmatched. The germline gives CDR1 KGHSH, CDR2 LQKENI. This CDR3 contains 17 residues.

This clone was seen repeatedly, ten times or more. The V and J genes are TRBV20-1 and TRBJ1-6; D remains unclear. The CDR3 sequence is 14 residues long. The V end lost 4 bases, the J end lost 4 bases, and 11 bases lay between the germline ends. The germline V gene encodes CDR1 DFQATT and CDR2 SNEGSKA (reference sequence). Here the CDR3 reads CSAKADLYNSPLHF. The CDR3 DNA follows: TGCAGTGCTAAGGCCGACCTGTATAATTCACCCCTCCACTTT.

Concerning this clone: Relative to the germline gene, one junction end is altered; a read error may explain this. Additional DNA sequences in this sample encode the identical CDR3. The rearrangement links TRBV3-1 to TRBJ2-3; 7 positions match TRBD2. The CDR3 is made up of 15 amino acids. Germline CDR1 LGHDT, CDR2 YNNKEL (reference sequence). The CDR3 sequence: CASSQDPRETDTQYF. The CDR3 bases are TGTGCCAGCAGCCAAGACCCGCGGGAGACAGATACACAGTATTTT.

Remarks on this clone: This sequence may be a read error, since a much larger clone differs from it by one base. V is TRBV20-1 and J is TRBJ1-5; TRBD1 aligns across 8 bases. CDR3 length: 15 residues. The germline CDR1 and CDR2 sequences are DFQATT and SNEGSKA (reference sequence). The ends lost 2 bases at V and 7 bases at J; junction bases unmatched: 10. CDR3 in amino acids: CSARPTVTGVQPQHF. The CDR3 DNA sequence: TGCAGTGCTAGACCGACCGTGACAGGGGTCCAGCCCCAGCATTTT.

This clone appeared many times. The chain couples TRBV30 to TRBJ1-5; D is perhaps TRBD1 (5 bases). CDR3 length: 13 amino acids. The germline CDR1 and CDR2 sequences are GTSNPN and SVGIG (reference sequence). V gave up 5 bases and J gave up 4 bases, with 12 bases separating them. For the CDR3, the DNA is TGTGCCTGGGCAGGGTTGCCGAATCAGCCCCAGCATTTT. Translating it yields CAWAGLPNQPQHF.